This record looks at one T cell receptor beta chain sequence and its context. Antigen unknown. The immunoSEQ assay was v3.0, run at survey level. TCRdb's copy holds only in-frame clones and misses some; the assay was immunoSEQ multiplex PCR. The table shows over 30,000 clones, with more than 70% occurring only once. Going into DNA extraction, samples held about 0.95-10 million cryopreserved PBMC. The data are from a study of long-term antiretroviral therapy in people with HIV. With 2 bases clipped from V and 4 bases from J, the junction kept 7 bases outside the gene matches. Germline V gene data show CDR1 as KGHSH and CDR2 as LQKENI. The CDR3 extends over 15 amino acids. General study findings and limits: HIV repertoires spanned narrower CDR3 length ranges than controls. Collection of the blood, which took place between about 2004 and 2018, possibly occurred under older ART regimens. ART was followed by higher diversity that remained below transplant donor controls.

The chain carries TRBV18 and TRBJ1-1, with TRBD1 identical over 7 bases. This clonotype originated in a woman aged 45-60 years with HIV. This specimen was unsorted PBMCs, taken 3.1 years after starting antiretroviral therapy. The CDR3 bases are TGTGCCAGCTCACCAGTCGCAGGGGGGGGCACTGAAGCTTTCTTT. Its protein product is CASSPVAGGGTEAFF.